The rows below give T cell receptor beta chains drawn from one sample of a study of T cell responses to AZD1222 COVID-19 vaccine. Libraries were prepared by immunoSEQ multiplex PCR; TCRdb keeps only in-frame clonotypes and omits some of them. The sample consists of tens of thousands of clones, approximately 86% of them appearing once. The sequences come from peripheral blood, collected on day 0 of AZD1222 vaccination. These receptors were collected from an adult in good health. Both conserved end residues are part of each CDR3. The D gene is left open where the match is weak. Rows give clone size only sometimes, using once, few, many, or a class for an expanded clone.

V	length	J	D	size	DNA	CDR3
TRBV7-3	13	TRBJ2-2	NA	NA	TGTGCCAGCAGCTCGTATGGCACCGGGGAGCTGTTTTTT	CASSSYGTGELFF
TRBV29-1	13	TRBJ2-5	NA	NA	TGCAGCGTTCAAGTTGGGGGCGGAGAGACCCAGTACTTC	CSVQVGGGETQYF
TRBV2	15	TRBJ2-1	TRBD2	once	TGTGCCAGCAGCTTAACTAGCGGGACTTACAATGAGCAGTTCTTC	CASSLTSGTYNEQFF
TRBV29-1	13	TRBJ2-1	NA	once	TGCAGCGTTGAAATGCTGTGGGGAAGTGAGCAGTTCTTC	CSVEMLWGSEQFF
TRBV10-1	16	TRBJ2-2	TRBD1	NA	TGCGCCAGCAGTGAGTCCTGGCAGGGGGATAGCGGGGAGCTGTTTTTT	CASSESWQGDSGELFF
TRBV14	14	TRBJ2-7	TRBD2	NA	TGTGCCAGCAGCCGCGCGGGAGGGCCTGGCGAGCAGTACTTC	CASSRAGGPGEQYF
TRBV2	11	TRBJ2-7	NA	NA	TGTGCCAGCAGTGCGGGGTACGAGCAGTACTTC	CASSAGYEQYF
TRBV4-1	16	TRBJ2-3	TRBD2	NA	TGCGCCAGCAGCGACGGGACTAGAAGAAGTACAGATACGCAGTATTTT	CASSDGTRRSTDTQYF
TRBV30	14	TRBJ1-2	NA	NA	TGTGCCTGGAGCCCCGGGACACTGAACTATGGCTACACCTTC	CAWSPGTLNYGYTF
TRBV9	14	TRBJ2-5	NA	NA	TGTGCCAGCAGCCCGGGGGCGCTTGTGGAGACCCAGTACTTC	CASSPGALVETQYF
TRBV5-8	17	TRBJ2-5	TRBD2	NA	TGTGCCAGCAGCGTTGCTCGGACTAGCGGGAGCGGAGAGACCCAGTACTTC	CASSVARTSGSGETQYF
TRBV5-4	16	TRBJ2-4	NA	NA	TGTGCCAGCAGCTTGGGGGATGAACTAGCCAAAAACATTCAGTACTTC	CASSLGDELAKNIQYF
TRBV28	15	TRBJ1-2	TRBD1	NA	TGTGCCAGCAGTTCCGAGAGACAGGGGGTATATGGCTACACCTTC	CASSSERQGVYGYTF
TRBV28	14	TRBJ1-2	TRBD1	once	TGTGCCAGCAGCTTGGGACAGAGCTACTATGGCTACACCTTC	CASSLGQSYYGYTF
TRBV5-4	11	TRBJ2-1	NA	few	TGTGCCATTCCGGGACGTAATGAGCAGTTCTTC	CAIPGRNEQFF
TRBV18	15	TRBJ1-1	TRBD1	NA	TGTGCCAGCTCACCGAGGGACAGTCAGAACACTGAAGCTTTCTTT	CASSPRDSQNTEAFF
TRBV6-5	14	TRBJ2-1	TRBD2	NA	TGTGCCAGCAGGGGGACTAGCGGGTTCAATGAGCAGTTCTTC	CASRGTSGFNEQFF
TRBV19	13	TRBJ1-5	NA	NA	TGTGCCAGTACCAGGGACAGCAATCAGCCCCAGCATTTT	CASTRDSNQPQHF
TRBV7-8	15	TRBJ2-1	TRBD1	NA	TGTGCCAGCAGCGTTACCGGGACAGCCTACAATGAGCAGTTCTTC	CASSVTGTAYNEQFF
TRBV30	18	TRBJ2-3	TRBD2	NA	TGTGCCTGGAGCCCCCCGGGGTTGACTAGCGGGAGCACAGATACGCAGTATTTT	CAWSPPGLTSGSTDTQYF
TRBV11-3	14	TRBJ1-5	NA	NA	TGTGCCAGCAGCTTCGATGGAGACAATCAGCCCCAGCATTTT	CASSFDGDNQPQHF
TRBV9	14	TRBJ1-1	TRBD1	NA	TGTGCCAGCAGCGTAGGTACAGGGGCCACTGAAGCTTTCTTT	CASSVGTGATEAFF
TRBV18	15	TRBJ2-7	TRBD1	NA	TGTGCCAGCTCATCGACCTACAGGGGGGCCTACGAGCAGTACTTC	CASSSTYRGAYEQYF
TRBV5-8	15	TRBJ1-4	TRBD1	NA	TGTGCCAGCAGCTGGGACAGTACAACTAATGAAAAACTGTTTTTT	CASSWDSTTNEKLFF
TRBV2	14	TRBJ2-3	TRBD1	NA	TGTGCCAGCAGTGATGACAGGGGAACAGATACGCAGTATTTT	CASSDDRGTDTQYF
TRBV6-5	14	TRBJ2-7	TRBD2	few	TGTGCCAGCAGTTACGGTGGGTCTAGCGGGCCGCAGTACTTC	CASSYGGSSGPQYF
TRBV5-6	14	TRBJ2-3	TRBD1	NA	TGTGCCAGCAGTCCGGGACAGAACACAGATACGCAGTATTTT	CASSPGQNTDTQYF
TRBV9	12	TRBJ1-2	NA	NA	TGTGCCAGCAGCGTAGAAGGCCGAGTGGGAACCTTC	CASSVEGRVGTF
TRBV11-3	14	TRBJ2-1	NA	NA	TGTGCCAGTCAGGGGGGAACGGATTTCTCTGAGCAGTTCTTC	CASQGGTDFSEQFF
TRBV7-3	15	TRBJ2-2	TRBD2	NA	TGTGCCAGCAGCGTCACTAGCGGGAGTGGCGGGGAGCTGTTTTTT	CASSVTSGSGGELFF
TRBV7-2	14	TRBJ2-3	NA	NA	TGTGCCAGCAGCCAGGGGGACTACACAGATACGCAGTATTTT	CASSQGDYTDTQYF
TRBV28	17	TRBJ2-2	NA	NA	TGTGCCAGCAGTTCCGTGGGCTTGAGGGGATCCACCGGGGAGCTGTTTTTT	CASSSVGLRGSTGELFF
TRBV13	15	TRBJ2-7	NA	once	TGTGCCAGCAGCGCCGGAACCGACATCTCCTTCGAGCAGTACTTC	CASSAGTDISFEQYF
TRBV6-1	12	TRBJ2-7	NA	few	TGTGCCAGCAGTGAAGGGGGCTACGAGCAGTACTTC	CASSEGGYEQYF
TRBV6-5	14	TRBJ1-6	NA	NA	TGTGCCAGCGGGATCTTTGGGCCGAGGTCACCCCTCCACTTT	CASGIFGPRSPLHF
TRBV19	16	TRBJ1-4	NA	NA	TGTGCCAGTAGTATATACTGGAGGAAGGCAAATGAAAAACTGTTTTTT	CASSIYWRKANEKLFF
TRBV19	16	TRBJ2-7	TRBD1	NA	TGTGCCAGTAGTTATAAGCGGACAGGGCTCTCCTACGAGCAGTACTTC	CASSYKRTGLSYEQYF
TRBV12-5	12	TRBJ1-1	NA	once	TGTGCTAGTGGTGCGCCCCAGGGCCGAGCTTTCTTT	CASGAPQGRAFF
TRBV5-4	14	TRBJ2-1	NA	NA	TGTGCCAGCAGCCGTAGTCAGACTAACAATGAGCAGTTCTTC	CASSRSQTNNEQFF
TRBV5-6	15	TRBJ2-7	NA	NA	TGTGCCAGCAGCCCAAATGCAGGGGCTGCGGGGGAGCAGTACTTC	CASSPNAGAAGEQYF
TRBV7-3	12	TRBJ2-7	NA	NA	TGTGCCAGCAGCCCAGCCACACGGGAGCAGTACTTC	CASSPATREQYF
TRBV12-5	12	TRBJ2-2	NA	NA	TGTGCTAGTGGTGGCGACAGCGGGGAGCTGTTTTTT	CASGGDSGELFF
TRBV7-8	16	TRBJ2-1	TRBD2	NA	TGTGCCAGCAGCTTCAACGGGAGGGTATCCTACAATGAGCAGTTCTTC	CASSFNGRVSYNEQFF
TRBV10-3	16	TRBJ2-2	NA	NA	TGTGCCATCAGTGAGACAGGAGGCCCCAACACCGGGGAGCTGTTTTTT	CAISETGGPNTGELFF
TRBV19	15	TRBJ2-2	TRBD2	NA	TGTGCCAGTAGTGGTAGCGGGAGAGCTTCCGGGGAGCTGTTTTTT	CASSGSGRASGELFF
TRBV4-1	16	TRBJ1-1	NA	NA	TGCGCCAGCAGCCAAGATCCCAGGGCGCCGAACACTGAAGCTTTCTTT	CASSQDPRAPNTEAFF
TRBV19	17	TRBJ1-1	TRBD1	NA	TGTGCCAGTAGTAGAGGGGACAGGGGATCTTCAAACACTGAAGCTTTCTTT	CASSRGDRGSSNTEAFF
TRBV9	16	TRBJ1-3	NA	NA	TGTGCCAGCAGCGTCCTGGGACAAACTCGAGGAAACACCATATATTTT	CASSVLGQTRGNTIYF
TRBV6-5	12	TRBJ2-2	NA	NA	TGTGCCAGCAGCAGAGGGACCGGGGAGCTGTTTTTT	CASSRGTGELFF
TRBV12-3/TRBV12-4	13	TRBJ2-1	TRBD2	NA	TGTGCCAGCAGTTTTTTGCGGGAGGGGGGGCCGTTCTTC	CASSFLREGGPFF
TRBV7-8	14	TRBJ2-2	NA	NA	TGTGCCAGCACCTCCCTGAGGGTTACCGGGGAGCTGTTTTTT	CASTSLRVTGELFF
TRBV14	14	TRBJ1-2	NA	once	TGTGCCAGCAGCTCCGCCAGCACTGCCTATGGCTACACCTTC	CASSSASTAYGYTF